This T cell receptor (beta chain) was recorded in a study of blood T cell repertoires in COVID-19. Study information: Samples representing acute and convalescent COVID-19 were sourced from the United States, Italy and Spain.

Germline V CDR1 and CDR2: MDHEN, SYDVKM. The V end lost 6 bases, the J end lost 4 bases, and 9 bases lay between the germline ends. The CDR3 is 12 amino acids. A few counts support this clone. The repertoire was sequenced with immunoSEQ multiplex PCR; TCRdb's copy has only in-frame clones and lacks some. The sample holds almost 350,000 clones, approximately 89% seen once. This chain connects TRBV28 to TRBJ1-2; D perhaps matches TRBD1 (6 bases). This TCR derives from a woman aged 60-75 years with COVID-19, enrolled during active disease. The specimen was peripheral blood. The CDR3 sequence is CASSRDIYGYTF. CDR3 nucleotides: TGTGCCAGCAGCCGGGACATCTATGGCTACACCTTC.